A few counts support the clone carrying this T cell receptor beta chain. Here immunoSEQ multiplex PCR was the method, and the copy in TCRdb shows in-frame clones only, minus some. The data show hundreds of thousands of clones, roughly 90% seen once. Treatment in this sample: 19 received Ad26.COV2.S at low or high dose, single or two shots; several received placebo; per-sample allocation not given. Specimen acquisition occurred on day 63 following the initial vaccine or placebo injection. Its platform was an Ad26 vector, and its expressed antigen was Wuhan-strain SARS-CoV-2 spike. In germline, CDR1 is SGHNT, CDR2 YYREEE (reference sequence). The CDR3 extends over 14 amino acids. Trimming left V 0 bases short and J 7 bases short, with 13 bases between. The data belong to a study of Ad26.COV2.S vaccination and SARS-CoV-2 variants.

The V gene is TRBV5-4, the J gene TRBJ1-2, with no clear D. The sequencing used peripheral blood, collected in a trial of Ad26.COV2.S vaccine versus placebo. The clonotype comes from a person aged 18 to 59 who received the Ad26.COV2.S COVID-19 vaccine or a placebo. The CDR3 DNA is TGTGCCAGCAGCTTGGAATCCGGGTTGAGTGGCTACACCTTC. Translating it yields CASSLESGLSGYTF.